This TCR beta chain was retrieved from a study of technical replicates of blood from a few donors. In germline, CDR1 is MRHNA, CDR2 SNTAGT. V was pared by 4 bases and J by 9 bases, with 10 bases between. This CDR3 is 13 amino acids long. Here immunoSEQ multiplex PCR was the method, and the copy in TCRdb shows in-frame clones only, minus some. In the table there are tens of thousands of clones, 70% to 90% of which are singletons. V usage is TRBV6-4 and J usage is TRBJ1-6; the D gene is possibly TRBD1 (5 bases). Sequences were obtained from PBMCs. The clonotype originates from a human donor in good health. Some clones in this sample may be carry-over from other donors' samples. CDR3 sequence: CASSAGPSSPLHF. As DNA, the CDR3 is TGTGCCAGCAGTGCAGGGCCCAGTTCACCCCTCCACTTT.